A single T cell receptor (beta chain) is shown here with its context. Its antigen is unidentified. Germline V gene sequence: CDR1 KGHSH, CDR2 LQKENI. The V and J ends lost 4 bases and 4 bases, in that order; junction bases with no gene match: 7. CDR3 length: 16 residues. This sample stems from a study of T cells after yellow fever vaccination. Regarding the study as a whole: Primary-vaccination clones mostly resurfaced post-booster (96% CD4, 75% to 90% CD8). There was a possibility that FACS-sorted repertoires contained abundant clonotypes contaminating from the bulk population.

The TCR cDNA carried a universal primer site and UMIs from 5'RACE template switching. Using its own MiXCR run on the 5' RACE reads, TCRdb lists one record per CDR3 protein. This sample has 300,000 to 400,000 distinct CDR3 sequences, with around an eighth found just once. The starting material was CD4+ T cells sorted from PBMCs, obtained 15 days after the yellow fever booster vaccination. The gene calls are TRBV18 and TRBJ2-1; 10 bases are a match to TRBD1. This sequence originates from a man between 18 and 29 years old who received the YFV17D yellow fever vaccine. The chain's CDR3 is CASSRLGTGVYNEQFF. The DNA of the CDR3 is TGTGCCAGCTCACGACTCGGGACAGGGGTTTACAATGAGCAGTTCTTC.